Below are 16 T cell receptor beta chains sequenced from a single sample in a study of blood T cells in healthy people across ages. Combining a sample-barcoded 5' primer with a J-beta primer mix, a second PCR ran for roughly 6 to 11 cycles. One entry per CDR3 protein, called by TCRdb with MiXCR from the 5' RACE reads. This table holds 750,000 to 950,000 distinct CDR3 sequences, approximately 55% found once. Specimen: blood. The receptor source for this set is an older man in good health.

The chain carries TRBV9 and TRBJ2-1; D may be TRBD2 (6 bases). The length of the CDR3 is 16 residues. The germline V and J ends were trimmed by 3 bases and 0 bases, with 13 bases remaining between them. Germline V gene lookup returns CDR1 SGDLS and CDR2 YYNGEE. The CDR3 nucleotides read TGTGCCAGCAGCGCAGAACGGGAGAGCTCCTACAATGAGCAGTTCTTC. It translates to CASSAERESSYNEQFF.

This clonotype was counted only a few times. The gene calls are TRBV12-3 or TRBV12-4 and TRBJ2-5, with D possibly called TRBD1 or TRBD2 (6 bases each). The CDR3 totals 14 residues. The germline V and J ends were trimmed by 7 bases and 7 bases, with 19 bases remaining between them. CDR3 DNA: TGTGCCAGCACCCCTGGCGGGACACGAGGGACCCAGTACTTC. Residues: CASTPGGTRGTQYF.

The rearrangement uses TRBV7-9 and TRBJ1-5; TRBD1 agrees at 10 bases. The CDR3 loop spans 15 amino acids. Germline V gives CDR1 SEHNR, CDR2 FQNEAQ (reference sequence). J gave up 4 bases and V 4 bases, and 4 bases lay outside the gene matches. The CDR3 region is CASSSGTGANQPQHF. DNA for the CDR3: TGTGCCAGCAGCTCGGGGACAGGGGCAAATCAGCCCCAGCATTTT.

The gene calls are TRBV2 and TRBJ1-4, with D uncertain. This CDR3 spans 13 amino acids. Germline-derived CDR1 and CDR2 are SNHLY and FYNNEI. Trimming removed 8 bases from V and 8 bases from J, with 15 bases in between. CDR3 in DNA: TGTGCCAGCTCCCCGGGGTTGAAGGAAAAACTGTTTTTT. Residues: CASSPGLKEKLFF.

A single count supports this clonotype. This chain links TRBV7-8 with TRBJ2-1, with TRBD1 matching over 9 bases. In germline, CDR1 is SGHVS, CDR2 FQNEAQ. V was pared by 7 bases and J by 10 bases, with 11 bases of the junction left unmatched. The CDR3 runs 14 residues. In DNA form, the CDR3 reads TGTGCCAGCAAACCGGGACAGGGTTCGTTGGAGCAGTTCTTC. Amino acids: CASKPGQGSLEQFF.

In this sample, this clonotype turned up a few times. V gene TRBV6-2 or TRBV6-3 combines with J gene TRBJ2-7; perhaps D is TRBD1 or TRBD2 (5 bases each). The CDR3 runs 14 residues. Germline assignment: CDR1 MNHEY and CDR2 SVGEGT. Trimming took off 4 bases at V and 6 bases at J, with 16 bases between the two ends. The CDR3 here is CASSSNQGAGEQYF. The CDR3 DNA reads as TGTGCCAGCAGTTCAAACCAGGGTGCGGGCGAGCAGTACTTC.

For the CDR3, the DNA is TGTGCCCGACCTCCGGAGTGGGAGGGCCTTGGGAAGGAGCAGTTCTTC. This codes for CARPPEWEGLGKEQFF. V gene TRBV9 combines with J gene TRBJ2-1; 7 bases map to TRBD2. CDR1 is SGDLS and CDR2 is YYNGEE in the germline V gene. The CDR3 runs to 16 residues. J lost 10 bases, V lost 10 bases, and 23 bases had no gene match.

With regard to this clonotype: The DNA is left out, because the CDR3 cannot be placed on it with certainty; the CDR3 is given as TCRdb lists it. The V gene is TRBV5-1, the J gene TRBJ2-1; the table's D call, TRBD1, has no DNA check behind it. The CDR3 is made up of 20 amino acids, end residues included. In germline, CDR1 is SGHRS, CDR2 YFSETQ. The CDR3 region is CASSFYICSAQTDGGLEQFF.

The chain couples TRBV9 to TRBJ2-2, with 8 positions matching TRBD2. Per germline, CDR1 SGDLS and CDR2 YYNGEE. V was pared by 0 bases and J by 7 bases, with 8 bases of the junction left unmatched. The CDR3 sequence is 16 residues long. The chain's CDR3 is CASSVGSGRSSGELFF. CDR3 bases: TGTGCCAGCAGCGTAGGGAGCGGGAGATCAAGCGGGGAGCTGTTTTTT.

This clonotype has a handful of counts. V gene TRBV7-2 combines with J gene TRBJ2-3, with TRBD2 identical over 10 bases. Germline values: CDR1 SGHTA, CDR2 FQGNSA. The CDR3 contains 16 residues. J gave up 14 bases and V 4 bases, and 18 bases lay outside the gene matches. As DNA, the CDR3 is TGTGCCAGCAGCTACCAACTAGCGGGATGGGGGAGAGACGCGTATTTT. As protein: CASSYQLAGWGRDAYF.

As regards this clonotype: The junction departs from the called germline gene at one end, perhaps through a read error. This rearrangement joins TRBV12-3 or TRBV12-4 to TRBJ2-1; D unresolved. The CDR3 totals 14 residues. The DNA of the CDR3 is TGCGCCAGCAGACCCTCTCCAGCTAACAATGAGCAGTTCTTC. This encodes CASRPSPANNEQFF.

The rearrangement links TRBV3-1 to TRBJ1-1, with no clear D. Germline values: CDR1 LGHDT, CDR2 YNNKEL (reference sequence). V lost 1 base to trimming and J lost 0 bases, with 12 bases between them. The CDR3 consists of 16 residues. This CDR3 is CASSQGLRLVNTEAFF. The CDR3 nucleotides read TGTGCCAGCAGCCAAGGGCTCCGGTTGGTGAACACTGAAGCTTTCTTT.

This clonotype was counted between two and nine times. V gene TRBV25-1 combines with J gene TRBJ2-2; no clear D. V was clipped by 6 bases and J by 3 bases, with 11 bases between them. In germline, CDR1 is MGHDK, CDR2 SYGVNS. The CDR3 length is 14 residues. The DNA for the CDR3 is TGTGCCAGCAGCAGAAGGCCCGACACCGGGGAGCTGTTTTTT. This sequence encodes CASSRRPDTGELFF. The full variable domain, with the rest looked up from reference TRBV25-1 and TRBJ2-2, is EADIYQTPRYLVIGTGKKITLECSQTMGHDKMYWYQQDPGMELHLIHYSYGVNSTEKGDLSSESTVSRIRTEHFPLTLESARPSHTSQYLCASSRRPDTGELFFGEGSRLTVL.

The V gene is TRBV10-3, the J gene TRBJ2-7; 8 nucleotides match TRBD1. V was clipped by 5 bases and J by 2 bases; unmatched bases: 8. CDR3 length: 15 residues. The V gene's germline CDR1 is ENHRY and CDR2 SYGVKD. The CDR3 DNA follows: TGTGCCATCAGTAAGCCGGGACAGGTAACCTACGAGCAGTACTTC. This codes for CAISKPGQVTYEQYF.

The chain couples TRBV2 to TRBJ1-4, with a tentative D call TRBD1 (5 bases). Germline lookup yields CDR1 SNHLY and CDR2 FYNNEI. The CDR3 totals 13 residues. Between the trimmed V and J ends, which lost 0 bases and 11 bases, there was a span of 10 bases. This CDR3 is CASSEAQGVKLFF. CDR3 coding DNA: TGTGCCAGCAGTGAAGCGCAAGGGGTCAAACTGTTTTTT.

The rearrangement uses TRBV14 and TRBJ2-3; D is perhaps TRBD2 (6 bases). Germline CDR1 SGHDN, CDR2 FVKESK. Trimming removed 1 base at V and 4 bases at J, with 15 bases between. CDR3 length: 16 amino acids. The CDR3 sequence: CASSQGTGRWSDTQYF. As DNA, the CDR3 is TGTGCCAGCAGCCAAGGGACGGGGAGGTGGTCAGATACGCAGTATTTT.